Listed below are T cell receptor beta chains from one sample, sequenced in a study of shared clonotypes between healthy human individuals. Generated by immunoSEQ multiplex PCR, the TCRdb table keeps only in-frame clones and is missing some. The sample carries approximately 1.9 million clones, just over 90% recorded once. Sequenced input: naive CD8+ T cells from PBMCs. The receptor source for this set is a man aged 18 to 30 in good health. Some clones in this sample may be carry-over from other donors' samples. The CDR3 runs from the conserved cysteine through the conserved F or W. The order of the fields is D gene, clone size, J gene, V gene, CDR3 protein, CDR3 DNA. D genes are given only for firm matches. A row's size may be missing; if present it is once, few, many or a size class.

>NA|NA|TRBJ2-1|TRBV29-1
CSARSNNEQFF
TGCAGCGCCCGTAGCAACAATGAGCAGTTCTTC
>TRBD2|NA|TRBJ2-2|TRBV4-3
CASSQGLAGGTGELFF
TGCGCCAGCAGCCAAGGACTAGCGGGAGGCACCGGGGAGCTGTTTTTT
>NA|NA|TRBJ1-4|TRBV29-1
CSVEDQDDKLFF
TGCAGCGTTGAAGATCAGGATGACAAACTGTTTTTT
>TRBD1|once|TRBJ2-2|TRBV11-3
CASSGQGIAGELFF
TGTGCCAGCAGCGGACAGGGTATCGCCGGGGAGCTGTTTTTT
>NA|NA|TRBJ2-7|TRBV13
CASSLGGMGAHEQYF
TGTGCCAGCAGCTTAGGGGGAATGGGGGCCCACGAGCAGTACTTC
>TRBD1|NA|TRBJ2-7|TRBV7-8
CASSLNRDRPTYEQYF
TGTGCCAGCAGCTTGAACCGGGACAGGCCGACCTACGAGCAGTACTTC
>TRBD1|NA|TRBJ2-7|TRBV27
CASWDRPYEQYF
TGTGCCAGTTGGGACAGACCCTACGAGCAGTACTTC
>NA|NA|TRBJ1-1|TRBV27
CASSFRDGDTEAFF
TGTGCCAGCAGTTTCAGGGACGGGGACACTGAAGCTTTCTTT
>TRBD1|NA|TRBJ1-4|TRBV19
CASSMLTGGYEKLFF
TGTGCCAGTAGTATGCTGACAGGGGGCTATGAAAAACTGTTTTTT
>NA|NA|TRBJ2-3|TRBV5-4
CASSLEGSGGAADTQYF
TGTGCCAGCAGCTTGGAGGGGTCAGGAGGGGCGGCAGATACGCAGTATTTT
>NA|NA|TRBJ2-7|TRBV27
CASSLDGSPYEQYF
TGTGCCAGCAGTTTAGACGGGAGTCCCTACGAGCAGTACTTC
>NA|NA|TRBJ2-7|TRBV5-6
CASSPTEGYEQYF
TGTGCCAGCAGCCCGACCGAGGGCTACGAGCAGTACTTC